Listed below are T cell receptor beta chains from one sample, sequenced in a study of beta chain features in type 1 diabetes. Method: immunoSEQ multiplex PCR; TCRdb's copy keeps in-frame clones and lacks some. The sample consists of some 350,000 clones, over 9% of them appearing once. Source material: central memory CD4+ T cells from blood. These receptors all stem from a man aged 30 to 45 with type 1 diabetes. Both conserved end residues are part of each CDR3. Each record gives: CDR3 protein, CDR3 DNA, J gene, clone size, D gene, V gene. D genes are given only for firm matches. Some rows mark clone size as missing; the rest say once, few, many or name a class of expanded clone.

CDR3 protein: CASSLRRSEETQYF
CDR3 DNA: TGCGCCAGCAGCTTGAGAAGGAGTGAAGAGACCCAGTACTTC
J gene: TRBJ2-5
clone size: few
D gene: .
V gene: TRBV5-1

CDR3 protein: CASSHGLPPMFGQFF
CDR3 DNA: TGTGCCAGCAGCCATGGGCTACCCCCAATGTTTGGGCAGTTCTTC
J gene: TRBJ2-1
clone size: many
D gene: .
V gene: TRBV7-2

CDR3 protein: CASSGGLYGYTF
CDR3 DNA: TGTGCCAGCAGCGGGGGCCTTTATGGCTACACCTTC
J gene: TRBJ1-2
clone size: .
D gene: .
V gene: TRBV7-9

CDR3 protein: CSGYRGNTEAFF
CDR3 DNA: TGCAGCGGATACAGGGGGAACACTGAAGCTTTCTTT
J gene: TRBJ1-1
clone size: few
D gene: TRBD1
V gene: TRBV29-1

CDR3 protein: CAISDRGQSRTNEKLFF
CDR3 DNA: TGTGCCATTTCGGACAGGGGGCAATCAAGAACTAATGAAAAACTGTTTTTT
J gene: TRBJ1-4
clone size: .
D gene: TRBD1
V gene: TRBV7-8

CDR3 protein: CASSPAVTSGNTIYF
CDR3 DNA: TGTGCCAGCTCACCAGCAGTCACCTCTGGAAACACCATATATTTT
J gene: TRBJ1-3
clone size: few
D gene: .
V gene: TRBV18

CDR3 protein: CASSSTSGSNEQFF
CDR3 DNA: TGTGCCAGCAGCTCGACTAGCGGGAGCAATGAGCAGTTCTTC
J gene: TRBJ2-1
clone size: few
D gene: TRBD2
V gene: TRBV9

CDR3 protein: CASSPGSGGQRGYTF
CDR3 DNA: TGTGCCAGCAGCCCGGGCAGCGGGGGGCAACGGGGCTACACCTTC
J gene: TRBJ1-2
clone size: few
D gene: .
V gene: TRBV13

CDR3 protein: CASSSTGSGYTF
CDR3 DNA: TGTGCCAGCAGTTCTACAGGGAGCGGCTACACCTTC
J gene: TRBJ1-2
clone size: few
D gene: .
V gene: TRBV13

CDR3 protein: CASSVTSGLYNEQFF
CDR3 DNA: TGTGCCAGCAGTGTTACAAGCGGACTGTACAATGAGCAGTTCTTC
J gene: TRBJ2-1
clone size: .
D gene: .
V gene: TRBV6-1

CDR3 protein: CASSPLGTATGELFF
CDR3 DNA: TGTGCCAGCAGCCCCCTCGGGACAGCCACCGGGGAGCTGTTTTTT
J gene: TRBJ2-2
clone size: few
D gene: TRBD1
V gene: TRBV14

CDR3 protein: CASSLDREQYF
CDR3 DNA: TGTGCCAGCAGTTTGGATCGCGAGCAGTACTTC
J gene: TRBJ2-7
clone size: .
D gene: .
V gene: TRBV28

CDR3 protein: CASSLNGRGGGLADTQYF
CDR3 DNA: TGCGCCAGCAGCTTGAACGGGCGAGGGGGCGGCCTTGCAGATACGCAGTATTTT
J gene: TRBJ2-3
clone size: many
D gene: TRBD1
V gene: TRBV5-1